The entry that follows covers one TCR beta chain sequence. Noted time point: newly diagnosed, previously untreated cHL patient sample. Researchers used magnetic negative selection to pull out pure CD4+ T cells from thawed PBMCs. The entry originates in a study of PD-1 blockade in classical Hodgkin lymphoma. Sequenced by immunoSEQ multiplex PCR; TCRdb stores in-frame clones only, minus some. The sample has fewer than 25,000 clones; 90% to 95% are singletons. The length of the CDR3 is 12 residues. In germline, CDR1 is GTSNPN, CDR2 SVGIG (reference sequence). V lost 1 base and J lost 4, with 5 bases in between.

This chain uses TRBV30 with TRBJ1-5; D is unresolved. This receptor was identified in a human donor with classical Hodgkin lymphoma. The specimen sequenced was CD4+ T cells from blood. CDR3 sequence: CAWSAQNQPQHF. In DNA form, the CDR3 reads TGTGCCTGGAGTGCACAGAATCAGCCCCAGCATTTT. Variable domain in full (rest from reference TRBV30 and TRBJ1-5): SQTIHQWPATLVQPVGSPLSLECTVEGTSNPNLYWYRQAAGRGLQLLFYSVGIGQISSEVPQNLSASRPQDRQFILSSKKLLLSDSGFYLCAWSAQNQPQHFGDGTRLSIL.